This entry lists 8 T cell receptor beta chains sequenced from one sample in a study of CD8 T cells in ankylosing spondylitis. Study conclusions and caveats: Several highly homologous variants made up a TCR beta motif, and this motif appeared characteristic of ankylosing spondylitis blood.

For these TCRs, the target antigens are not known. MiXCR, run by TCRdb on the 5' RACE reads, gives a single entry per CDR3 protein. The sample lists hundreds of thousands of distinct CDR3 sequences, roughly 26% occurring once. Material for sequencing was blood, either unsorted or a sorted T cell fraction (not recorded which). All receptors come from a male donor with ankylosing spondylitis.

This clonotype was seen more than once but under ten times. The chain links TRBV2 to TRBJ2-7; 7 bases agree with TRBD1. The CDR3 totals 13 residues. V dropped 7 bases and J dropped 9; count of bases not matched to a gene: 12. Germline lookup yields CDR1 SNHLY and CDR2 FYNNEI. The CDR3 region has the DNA TGTGCCAGCAATCCCGACAGGGCCGCTGCGCAGTACGTC. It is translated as CASNPDRAAAQYV.

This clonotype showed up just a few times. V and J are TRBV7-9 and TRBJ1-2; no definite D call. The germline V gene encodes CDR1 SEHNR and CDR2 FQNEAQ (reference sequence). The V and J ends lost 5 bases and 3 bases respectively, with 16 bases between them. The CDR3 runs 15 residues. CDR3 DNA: TGTGCCAGCAGCACCACCGGGAGGTCCGACTATGGCTACACCTTC. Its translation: CASSTTGRSDYGYTF.

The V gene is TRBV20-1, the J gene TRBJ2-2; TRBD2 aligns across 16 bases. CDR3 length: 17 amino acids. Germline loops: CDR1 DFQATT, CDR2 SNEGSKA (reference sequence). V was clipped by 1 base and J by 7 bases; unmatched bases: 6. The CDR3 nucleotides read TGCAGTGCTAGAGGGGGACTAGCGGGAGGGCCCGGCGGGGAGCTGTTTTTT. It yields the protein CSARGGLAGGPGGELFF.

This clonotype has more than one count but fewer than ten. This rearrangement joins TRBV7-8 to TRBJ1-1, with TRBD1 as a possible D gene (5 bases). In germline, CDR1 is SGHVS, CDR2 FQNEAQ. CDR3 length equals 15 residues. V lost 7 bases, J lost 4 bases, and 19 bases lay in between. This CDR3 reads CASKALGGVGTEAFF. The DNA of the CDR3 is TGTGCCAGCAAGGCCCTCGGAGGGGTGGGCACTGAAGCTTTCTTT.

CDR3 residues: CASSLGRSRLNEQFF. The CDR3 region has the DNA TGCGCCAGCAGCTTGGGCCGGTCTAGGCTCAATGAGCAGTTCTTC. V is TRBV5-1 and J is TRBJ2-1; no clear D gene. Germline-derived CDR1 and CDR2 are SGHRS and YFSETQ. Trimming pared 0 bases from V and 6 bases from J, leaving 13 bases between. The CDR3 length is 15 residues.

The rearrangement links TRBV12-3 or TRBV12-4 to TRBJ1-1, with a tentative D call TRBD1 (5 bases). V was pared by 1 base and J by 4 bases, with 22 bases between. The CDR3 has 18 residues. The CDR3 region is CASSLEAGHRGSSTEAFF. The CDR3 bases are TGTGCCAGCAGTTTAGAGGCGGGGCACAGAGGCTCAAGCACTGAAGCTTTCTTT.

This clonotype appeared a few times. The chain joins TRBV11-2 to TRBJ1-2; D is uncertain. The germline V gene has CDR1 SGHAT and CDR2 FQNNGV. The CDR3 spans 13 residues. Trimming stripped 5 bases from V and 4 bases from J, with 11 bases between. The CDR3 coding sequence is TGTGCCAGCAGCCCCACCAGGATCTATGGCTACACCTTC. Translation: CASSPTRIYGYTF.

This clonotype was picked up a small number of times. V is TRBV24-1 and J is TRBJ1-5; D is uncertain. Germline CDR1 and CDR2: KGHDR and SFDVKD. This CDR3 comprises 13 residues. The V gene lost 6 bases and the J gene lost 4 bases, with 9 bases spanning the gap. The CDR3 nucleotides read TGTGCCACCAGTTCCGGGAGGAATCAGCCCCAGCATTTT. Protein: CATSSGRNQPQHF.